The entry that follows covers one TCR beta chain sequence. Which antigen it targets is not known. No qualities accompany the bases; no much larger clone lies one base away. The trial excluded patients who had a history of autoimmune disease or were on systemic immunosuppression. In every dose cohort, peripheral blood was drawn for TCR sequencing at baseline, cycle 4 day 1, and cycle 7 day 1. Samples came from an open-label, multicenter, first-in-human phase I dose-escalation trial of ivuxolimab. Adults with locally advanced or metastatic head and neck squamous cell, hepatocellular, melanoma or renal cell carcinoma were enrolled in the trial. Before TCR sequencing, CD4+ T cells and CD8+ T cells from peripheral blood were sorted into separate populations. This record comes from a study of OX40 agonist ivuxolimab in advanced cancers. Some background on the complete study: Ivuxolimab was an agonistic, fully human IgG2 monoclonal antibody directed against OX40 (CD134), a costimulatory receptor. Intravenous ivuxolimab was administered to patients every 2 weeks at six dose levels: 0.01, 0.1, 0.3, 1.5, 3 and 10 mg/kg. Of the approximately 50 dose-escalation patients, hepatocellular carcinoma was present in approximately 20, melanoma in roughly 15, renal cell carcinoma in 9 and head and neck cancer in 9. In the dose-escalation cohort, roughly four fifths of patients were male, and the mean age was approximately 60 years, with a range of roughly 20 to 80. Prior anti-PD-1, anti-PD-L1 or anti-CTLA-4 therapy was permitted, and 30% to 50% of dose-escalation patients had received checkpoint inhibitors. Three dose-escalation patients achieved partial responses, one with hepatocellular carcinoma and two with cutaneous melanoma. The point of sequencing TCRbeta in the periphery was to test whether ivuxolimab changed TCR sequence diversity and drove clonal T-cell expansion. The monotherapy dose-escalation portion (N = 52 patients) of the phase I ivuxolimab trial is reported in the paper. Findings and caveats that apply to the study as a whole: In the 0.1-3.0 mg/kg groups, partial responders were among the patients with the lowest normalized peripheral clonal expansion, particularly in CD8+ T cells. After ivuxolimab, CD8+ T cells had more expanded clones than CD4+ T cells on average. Low levels of normalized T-cell clonal expansion were also seen in some nonresponding patients. At doses of 0.1 to 3.0 mg/kg, clonal expansion of both CD4+ and CD8+ T cells in blood was seen between baseline and week 6. The antigen specificity of the clonally expanded peripheral T cells was not determined.

Trimming removed 6 bases from V and 7 bases from J; the gene matches leave 11 bases unexplained. From a lookup of the germline V gene, CDR1 and CDR2 are LGHNT and FRNRAP. Including the terminal cysteine and phenylalanine, the CDR3 comprises 16 residues. Of all the DNA, just the CDR3 is kept, 48 bases in frame from base 1. To sequence the TCRbeta CDR3 region, genomic DNA was isolated from the sorted cells. The immunoSEQ Assay was used to sequence the TCRbeta CDR3 regions. TCRdb provides this immuneACCESS table in a form limited to in-frame rearrangements. Some clones are lacking; in checked studies, under half of them reflect an unresolved V gene, and why the rest are absent is not known. This sample is represented by over 20,000 clones; 75% to 90% of them were singletons. The ten most abundant clones make up 30% to 40% of the sample.

Sequencing was performed on CD4+ or CD8+ T cells sorted from blood, taken in a trial of the OX40 agonist ivuxolimab. The rearranged chain carries TRBV12-5 and TRBJ2-3; 12 bases in the junction line up with TRBD2. This clonotype originated in an adult with an advanced solid tumor such as melanoma, head and neck, liver or kidney cancer. In nucleotide form, the sequence is TGTGCTAGTGGGAATGACCTAGCGGGGGGGTTAAATACGCAGTATTTT. This is translated as CASGNDLAGGLNTQYF. When the CDR3 is completed using the reference TRBV12-5 and TRBJ2-3 genes on either side, the full variable domain is DARVTQTPRHKVTEMGQEVTMRCQPILGHNTVFWYRQTMMQGLELLAYFRNRAPLDDSGMPKDRFSAEMPDATLATLKIQPSEPRDSAVYFCASGNDLAGGLNTQYFGPGTRLTVL.